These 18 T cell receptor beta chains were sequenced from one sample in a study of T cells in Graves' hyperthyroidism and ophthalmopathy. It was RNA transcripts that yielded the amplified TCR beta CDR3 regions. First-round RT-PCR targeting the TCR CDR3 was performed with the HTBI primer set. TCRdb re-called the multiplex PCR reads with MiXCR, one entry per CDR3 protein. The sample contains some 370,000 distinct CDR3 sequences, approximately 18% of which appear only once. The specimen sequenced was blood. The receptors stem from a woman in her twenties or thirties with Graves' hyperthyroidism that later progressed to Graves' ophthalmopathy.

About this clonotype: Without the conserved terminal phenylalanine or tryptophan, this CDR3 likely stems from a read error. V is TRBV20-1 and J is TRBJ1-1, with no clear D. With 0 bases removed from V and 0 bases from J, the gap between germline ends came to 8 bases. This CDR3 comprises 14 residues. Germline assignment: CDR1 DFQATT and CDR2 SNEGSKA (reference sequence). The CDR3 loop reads CSARDRVLNTEAFV. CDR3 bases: TGCAGTGCTAGAGACCGGGTATTGAACACTGAAGCTTTCGTT.

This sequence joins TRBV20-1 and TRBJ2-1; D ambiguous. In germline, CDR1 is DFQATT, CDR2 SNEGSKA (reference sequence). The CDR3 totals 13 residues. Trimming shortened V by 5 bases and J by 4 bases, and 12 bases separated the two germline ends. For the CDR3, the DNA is TGCAGTGCTCCTCTCTTTGGGTACAATGAGCAGTTCTTC. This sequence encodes CSAPLFGYNEQFF.

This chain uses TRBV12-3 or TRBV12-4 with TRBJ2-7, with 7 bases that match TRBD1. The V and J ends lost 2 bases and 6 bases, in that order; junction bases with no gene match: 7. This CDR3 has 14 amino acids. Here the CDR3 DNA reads TGTGCCAGCAGTTTACGAGGGGGCGAAGGCGAGCAGTACTTC. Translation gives CASSLRGGEGEQYF.

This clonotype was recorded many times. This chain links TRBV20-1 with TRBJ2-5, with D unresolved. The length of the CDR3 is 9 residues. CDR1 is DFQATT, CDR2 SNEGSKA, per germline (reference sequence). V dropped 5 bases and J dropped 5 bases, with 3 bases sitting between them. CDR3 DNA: TGCAGTGCTCCGGAGACCCAGTACTTC. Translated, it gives CSAPETQYF.

The CDR3 spells CASSFWTGPNTGELFF. In DNA, the CDR3 is TGTGCCAGCAGTTTTTGGACGGGGCCGAACACCGGGGAGCTGTTTTTT. The chain employs TRBV12-3 or TRBV12-4 and TRBJ2-2, with D possibly being TRBD1 or TRBD2 (5 bases each). V dropped 3 bases and J dropped 0 bases, with 11 bases sitting between them. CDR3 length: 16 amino acids.

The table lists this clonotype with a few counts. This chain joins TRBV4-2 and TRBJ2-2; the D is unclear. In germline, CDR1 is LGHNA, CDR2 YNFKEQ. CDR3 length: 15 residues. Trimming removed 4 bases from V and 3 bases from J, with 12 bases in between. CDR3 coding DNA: TGTGCCAGCAGCCCCACCGCTGGAGACACCGGGGAGCTGTTTTTT. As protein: CASSPTAGDTGELFF.

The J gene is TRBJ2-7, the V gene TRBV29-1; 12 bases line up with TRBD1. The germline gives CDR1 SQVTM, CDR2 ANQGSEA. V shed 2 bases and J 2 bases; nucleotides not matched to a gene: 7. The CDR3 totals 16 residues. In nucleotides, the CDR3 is TGCAGCGTTGAACCGGGACAGGGGGCGAATGCCTACGAGCAGTACTTC. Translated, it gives CSVEPGQGANAYEQYF.

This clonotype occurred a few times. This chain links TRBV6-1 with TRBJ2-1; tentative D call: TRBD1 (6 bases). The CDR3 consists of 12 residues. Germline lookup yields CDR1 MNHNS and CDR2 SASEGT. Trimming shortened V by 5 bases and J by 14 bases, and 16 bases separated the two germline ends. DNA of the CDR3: TGTGCCAGCAGTAGCCGGGACAACGAGGAGTTCTTC. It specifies CASSSRDNEEFF.

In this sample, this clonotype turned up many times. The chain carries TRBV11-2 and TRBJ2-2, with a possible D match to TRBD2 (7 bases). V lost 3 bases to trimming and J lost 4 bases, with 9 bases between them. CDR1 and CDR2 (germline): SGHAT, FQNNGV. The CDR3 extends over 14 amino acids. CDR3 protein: CASSFRGGTGELFF. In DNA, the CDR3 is TGTGCCAGCAGCTTTAGGGGGGGCACCGGGGAGCTGTTTTTT.

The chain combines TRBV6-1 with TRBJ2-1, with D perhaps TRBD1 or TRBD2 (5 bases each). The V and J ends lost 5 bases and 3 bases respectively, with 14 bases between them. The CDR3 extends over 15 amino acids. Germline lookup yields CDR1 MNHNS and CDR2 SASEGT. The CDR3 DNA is TGTGCCAGCAGTTCTGGGGGTTCGGTCTACAATGAGCAGTTCTTC. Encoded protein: CASSSGGSVYNEQFF.

This CDR3 reads CSARDGTSGRSIGSNEQFF. The CDR3 DNA sequence: TGCAGTGCTAGGGATGGGACTAGCGGGAGGTCCATAGGGTCTAATGAGCAGTTCTTC. The rearrangement links TRBV20-1 to TRBJ2-1, with 15 bases that match TRBD2. Losses at the gene ends were 3 bases for V and 7 bases for J; bases not matched to a gene: 16. Germline V gene lookup returns CDR1 DFQATT and CDR2 SNEGSKA (reference sequence). The CDR3 length is 19 residues.

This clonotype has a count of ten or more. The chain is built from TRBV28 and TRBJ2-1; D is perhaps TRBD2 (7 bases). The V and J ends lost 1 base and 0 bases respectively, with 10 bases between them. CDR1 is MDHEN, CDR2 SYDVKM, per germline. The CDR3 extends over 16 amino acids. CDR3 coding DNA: TGTGCCAGCAGTTTATTCGCGGGGGCCTCCTACAATGAGCAGTTCTTC. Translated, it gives CASSLFAGASYNEQFF.

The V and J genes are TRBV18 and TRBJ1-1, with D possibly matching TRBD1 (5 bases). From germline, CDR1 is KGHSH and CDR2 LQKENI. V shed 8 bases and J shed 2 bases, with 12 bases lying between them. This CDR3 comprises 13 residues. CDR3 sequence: CASGDYLNTEAFF. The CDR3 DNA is TGTGCCAGCGGGGACTACTTAAACACTGAAGCTTTCTTT. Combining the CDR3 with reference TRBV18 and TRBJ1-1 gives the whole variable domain NAGVMQNPRHLVRRRGQEARLRCSPMKGHSHVYWYRQLPEEGLKFMVYLQKENIIDESGMPKERFSAEFPKEGPSILRIQQVVRGDSAAYFCASGDYLNTEAFFGQGTRLTVV.

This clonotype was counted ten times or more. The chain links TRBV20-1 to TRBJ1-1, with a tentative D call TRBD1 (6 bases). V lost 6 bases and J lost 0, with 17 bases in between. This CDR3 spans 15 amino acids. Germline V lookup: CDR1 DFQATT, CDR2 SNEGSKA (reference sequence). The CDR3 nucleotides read TGCAGTGCCACAAGCGCAACAGGGCTGAACACTGAAGCTTTCTTT. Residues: CSATSATGLNTEAFF.

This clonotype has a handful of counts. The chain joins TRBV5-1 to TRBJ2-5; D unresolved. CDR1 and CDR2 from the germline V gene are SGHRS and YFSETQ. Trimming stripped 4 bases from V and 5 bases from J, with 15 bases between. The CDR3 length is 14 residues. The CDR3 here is CASSPSAFSETQYF. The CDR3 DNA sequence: TGCGCCAGCAGCCCATCGGCATTTTCGGAGACCCAGTACTTC. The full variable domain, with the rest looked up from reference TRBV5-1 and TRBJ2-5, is KAGVTQTPRYLIKTRGQQVTLSCSPISGHRSVSWYQQTPGQGLQFLFEYFSETQRNKGNFPGRFSGRQFSNSRSEMNVSTLELGDSALYLCASSPSAFSETQYFGPGTRLLVL.

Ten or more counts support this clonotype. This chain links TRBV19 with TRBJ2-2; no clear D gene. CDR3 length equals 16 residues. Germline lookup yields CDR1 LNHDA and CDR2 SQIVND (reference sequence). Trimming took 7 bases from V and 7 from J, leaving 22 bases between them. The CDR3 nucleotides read TGTGCCAGTATTGCAGACCGGATCGGAATGGGCGGGGAGCTGTTTTTT. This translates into CASIADRIGMGGELFF.

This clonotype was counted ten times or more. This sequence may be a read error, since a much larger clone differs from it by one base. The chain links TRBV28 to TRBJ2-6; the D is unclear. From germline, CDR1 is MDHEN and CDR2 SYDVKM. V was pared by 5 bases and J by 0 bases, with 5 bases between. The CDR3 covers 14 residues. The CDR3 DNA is TGTGCCAGCAGTCGGAACTCTGGGGCCAACGTCCTGACTTTC. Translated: CASSRNSGANVLTF. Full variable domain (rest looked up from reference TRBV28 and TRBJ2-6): DVKVTQSSRYLVKRTGEKVFLECVQDMDHENMFWYRQDPGLGLRLIYFSYDVKMKEKGDIPEGYSVSREKKERFSLILESASTNQTSMYLCASSRNSGANVLTFGAGSRLTVL.

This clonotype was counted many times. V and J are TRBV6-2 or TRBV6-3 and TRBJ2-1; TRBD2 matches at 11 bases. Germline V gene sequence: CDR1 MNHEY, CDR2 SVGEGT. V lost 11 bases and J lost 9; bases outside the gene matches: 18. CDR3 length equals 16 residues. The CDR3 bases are TGTGCCCACCCCGATTCGCGACTAGCGGGATTGCGTGAGCAGTTCTTC. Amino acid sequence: CAHPDSRLAGLREQFF.